One and the same sample provided the 28 T cell receptor beta chains below, sequenced in a study of cytomegalovirus exposure and HLA in healthy donors. Profiled with immunoSEQ multiplex PCR; TCRdb holds only in-frame clones, not every one. The table includes around 160,000 clones, roughly 80% detected once. The sequencing sample was made of PBMCs. Every receptor here comes from a man younger than 40 in good health and CMV-seropositive.

The rearrangement links TRBV2 to TRBJ1-2; D not resolved. CDR3 length equals 12 residues. CDR1 is SNHLY and CDR2 is FYNNEI in the germline V gene. V shed 3 bases and J shed 5 bases, with 7 bases lying between them. This chain's CDR3 is CASSESSYGYTF. CDR3 nucleotide sequence: TGTGCCAGCAGTGAGAGTTCATATGGCTACACCTTC.

J is TRBJ1-6 and V is TRBV10-3; 8 nucleotides line up with TRBD1. V shed 7 bases, J shed 7 bases, and the junction held 3 bases outside the gene matches. The CDR3 runs 13 residues. The germline CDR1 and CDR2 sequences are ENHRY and SYGVKD. The CDR3 loop reads CAIIGQGNSPLHF. The CDR3 DNA is TGTGCCATCATAGGACAGGGCAATTCACCCCTCCACTTT.

The chain recombines TRBV5-5 with TRBJ1-5, with 9 nucleotides matching TRBD1. J gave up 2 bases and V 1 base, and 7 bases lay outside the gene matches. Germline-derived CDR1 and CDR2 are SGHKS and YYEKEE (reference sequence). The CDR3 has 17 residues. In DNA, the CDR3 is TGTGCCAGCAGCTTGCTAGGGACAGGGTCGGGCAATCAGCCCCAGCATTTT. This gives the protein CASSLLGTGSGNQPQHF.

The rearrangement links TRBV18 to TRBJ2-1; tentative D call: TRBD1 (6 bases). The CDR3 runs 15 residues. Trimming removed 0 bases at V and 9 bases at J, with 15 bases between. Germline CDR1 reads KGHSH; CDR2 reads LQKENI. CDR3: CASSPPVLGAAEQFF. Here the CDR3 DNA reads TGTGCCAGCTCACCACCGGTGTTGGGGGCCGCTGAGCAGTTCTTC. The full variable domain, completed using reference TRBV18 and TRBJ2-1, is NAGVMQNPRHLVRRRGQEARLRCSPMKGHSHVYWYRQLPEEGLKFMVYLQKENIIDESGMPKERFSAEFPKEGPSILRIQQVVRGDSAAYFCASSPPVLGAAEQFFGPGTRLTVL.

This rearrangement joins TRBV7-6 to TRBJ1-1; D may be TRBD1 (5 bases). Germline V gene data show CDR1 as SGHVS and CDR2 as FNYEAQ. The CDR3 is 16 amino acids. The V gene lost 5 bases and the J gene lost 1 base, with 17 bases spanning the gap. The CDR3 reads CASSPTRGGRNTEAFF. CDR3 sequence (DNA): TGTGCCAGCAGCCCGACCCGCGGGGGAAGGAACACTGAAGCTTTCTTT.

The chain has TRBV19 and TRBJ2-2; TRBD2 agrees at 7 bases. This CDR3 is 14 amino acids long. Trimming at V came to 9 bases and at J to 7 bases, leaving 11 bases not matched to a gene. Germline V gene data show CDR1 as LNHDA and CDR2 as SQIVND (reference sequence). The CDR3 region is CASRLGEGIGELFF. The DNA for the CDR3 is TGTGCCAGCCGACTAGGGGAGGGTATCGGGGAGCTGTTTTTT.

V and J are TRBV6-6 and TRBJ1-4; tentative D call: TRBD1 (6 bases). Germline V gives CDR1 MNHNY, CDR2 SVGAGI (reference sequence). The CDR3 runs 13 residues. Trimming cost V 6 bases and J 8 bases, with 13 bases left between them. The CDR3 sequence: CASRRGGEEKLFF. The CDR3 bases are TGTGCCAGCAGGAGAGGGGGGGAGGAAAAACTGTTTTTT.

The V and J genes are TRBV6-5 and TRBJ1-2; D remains unclear. Germline CDR1 reads MNHEY; CDR2 reads SVGAGI. The CDR3 loop spans 12 amino acids. V lost 6 bases and J lost 6, with 11 bases in between. Here the CDR3 DNA reads TGTGCCAGCAGCGAGGGAAACCATGGCTACACCTTC. It specifies CASSEGNHGYTF.

The V and J genes are TRBV5-6 and TRBJ1-6; D not certain. The CDR3 totals 12 residues. CDR1 SGHDT and CDR2 YYEEEE come from the germline V gene. Deletions cut 1 base from V and 9 bases from J, with 5 bases between. CDR3 residues: CASSLRSSPLHF. CDR3 DNA: TGTGCCAGCAGCTTGCGGTCTTCACCCCTCCACTTT.

The J gene is TRBJ2-3, the V gene TRBV21-1; the D call in the table, TRBD2, was not verified against the DNA. TRBV21-1 constitutes a pseudogene. This CDR3 has 12 residues. The chain's CDR3 is CASTPLTDTQYF. CDR3 nucleotides: TGTGCCAGCACCCCCCTCACAGATACGCAGTATTTT.

The genes are TRBV7-6 and TRBJ2-1; 9 positions match TRBD2. This CDR3 has 16 amino acids. The germline V gene encodes CDR1 SGHVS and CDR2 FNYEAQ. The J segment lost 5 bases and the V segment lost 1 base, leaving 6 bases of the junction unmatched. The CDR3 spells CASSLVGGGADNEQFF. CDR3 sequence (DNA): TGTGCCAGCAGCTTAGTGGGCGGGGGGGCTGACAATGAGCAGTTCTTC.

The sample holds one count of this clone. The chain links TRBV7-8 to TRBJ1-3; D might be TRBD1 (5 bases). This CDR3 is built from 17 residues. Deletions cut 5 bases from V and 0 bases from J, with 17 bases between. Germline V gene sequence: CDR1 SGHVS, CDR2 FQNEAQ. The CDR3 region is CASSAPRQRRSGNTIYF. The DNA of the CDR3 is TGTGCCAGCAGCGCGCCACGACAGCGACGCTCTGGAAACACCATATATTTT.

The CDR3 nucleotides are TGCGCCAGCAGTGAGTCCGGAGGGTCTGGCGGGTCCGAGCAGTACTTC. As protein: CASSESGGSGGSEQYF. The chain links TRBV10-1 to TRBJ2-7, with D perhaps matching TRBD2 (6 bases). The CDR3 contains 16 residues. Germline CDR1 reads WNHNN; CDR2 reads SYGVQD (reference sequence). Trimming shortened V by 0 bases and J by 6 bases, and 18 bases separated the two germline ends.

The table lists this clone with a few counts. This chain uses TRBV11-3 with TRBJ2-1; 8 bases agree with TRBD1. CDR1 is SGHNT, CDR2 YENEEA, per germline. The J segment lost 4 bases and the V segment lost 5 bases, leaving 7 bases of the junction unmatched. The CDR3 length is 15 residues. This chain's CDR3 is CASSAKRQGYNEQFF. CDR3 nucleotide sequence: TGTGCCAGCAGCGCTAAAAGACAGGGGTACAATGAGCAGTTCTTC.

The V and J genes are TRBV2 and TRBJ1-2; unclear D gene. Between the trimmed V and J ends, which lost 4 bases and 4 bases, there was a span of 10 bases. This CDR3 region has 13 residues. Germline CDR1 and CDR2: SNHLY and FYNNEI. The CDR3 sequence: CASSADLGYGYTF. The DNA for the CDR3 is TGTGCCAGCAGTGCCGACTTGGGCTATGGCTACACCTTC.

The table lists this clone with a few counts. The chain combines TRBV5-4 with TRBJ2-1; 9 bases match TRBD1. Germline CDR1 reads SGHNT; CDR2 reads YYREEE (reference sequence). The V segment lost 4 bases and the J segment 0 bases; nucleotides outside the gene matches: 2. This CDR3 spans 15 amino acids. The CDR3 loop reads CASSGGQGSYNEQFF. CDR3 bases: TGTGCCAGCAGCGGGGGACAGGGCTCCTACAATGAGCAGTTCTTC. The variable domain in full, completed from reference TRBV5-4 and TRBJ2-1, reads ETGVTQSPTHLIKTRGQQVTLRCSSQSGHNTVSWYQQALGQGPQFIFQYYREEENGRGNFPPRFSGLQFPNYSSELNVNALELDDSALYLCASSGGQGSYNEQFFGPGTRLTVL.

The V call is TRBV25-1, the J call TRBJ2-2; weak D call: TRBD2 (5 bases). This CDR3 is 14 amino acids long. Trimming shortened V by 3 bases and J by 7 bases, and 12 bases separated the two germline ends. The germline CDR1 and CDR2 sequences are MGHDK and SYGVNS. This CDR3 reads CASSDYQEGGELFF. As DNA, the CDR3 is TGTGCCAGCAGTGATTACCAAGAGGGCGGGGAGCTGTTTTTT. Full variable domain (remainder filled in from reference TRBV25-1 and TRBJ2-2): EADIYQTPRYLVIGTGKKITLECSQTMGHDKMYWYQQDPGMELHLIHYSYGVNSTEKGDLSSESTVSRIRTEHFPLTLESARPSHTSQYLCASSDYQEGGELFFGEGSRLTVL.

This clone turned up a few times. This sequence joins TRBV10-1 and TRBJ2-1, with D perhaps matching TRBD1 (5 bases). Germline loops: CDR1 WNHNN, CDR2 SYGVQD (reference sequence). This CDR3 is built from 12 residues. Trimming stripped 8 bases from V and 0 bases from J, with 5 bases between. CDR3 amino acids: CASDSSYNEQFF. Here the CDR3 DNA reads TGCGCCAGCGACAGCTCCTACAATGAGCAGTTCTTC.

The genes are TRBV5-1 and TRBJ2-1; 8 bases agree with TRBD1. Losses at the gene ends were 4 bases for V and 8 bases for J; bases not matched to a gene: 8. Germline V lookup: CDR1 SGHRS, CDR2 YFSETQ. The CDR3 loop spans 14 amino acids. The chain's CDR3 is CASSVRTGRYEQFF. In DNA form, the CDR3 reads TGCGCCAGCAGCGTGCGGACAGGGCGGTATGAGCAGTTCTTC.

The chain joins TRBV2 to TRBJ1-1; possibly TRBD1 for D (6 bases). This CDR3 has 13 residues. Trimming left V 4 bases short and J 4 bases short, with 10 bases between. CDR1 is SNHLY and CDR2 is FYNNEI in the germline V gene. CDR3 region: CASSAQGPTEAFF. The CDR3 DNA reads as TGTGCCAGCAGTGCGCAGGGGCCCACTGAAGCTTTCTTT.

This clone was counted a few times. This chain joins TRBV9 and TRBJ2-7, with 8 bases fitting TRBD1. The CDR3 spans 14 residues. The J segment lost 3 bases and the V segment lost 2 bases, leaving 4 bases of the junction unmatched. Germline V gives CDR1 SGDLS, CDR2 YYNGEE. CDR3 DNA sequence: TGTGCCAGCAGCGTGGGGACAGGCGACTACGAGCAGTACTTC. It is translated as CASSVGTGDYEQYF.

The chain is built from TRBV13 and TRBJ2-3; D is possibly TRBD1 (5 bases). Trimming removed 5 bases at V and 0 bases at J, with 15 bases between. The CDR3 totals 16 residues. Germline V CDR1 and CDR2: PRHDT, FYEKMQ (reference sequence). CDR3 region: CASSPQGVYSTDTQYF. In DNA, the CDR3 is TGTGCCAGCAGCCCCCAAGGGGTATATAGCACAGATACGCAGTATTTT.

The chain links TRBV11-2 to TRBJ2-7; D unresolved. The CDR3 has 13 residues. Germline CDR1 and CDR2: SGHAT and FQNNGV. V lost 2 bases, J lost 0 bases, and 5 bases lay in between. CDR3 residues: CASSLPGSYEQYF. The CDR3 DNA reads as TGTGCCAGCAGCTTACCAGGCTCCTACGAGCAGTACTTC.

V usage is TRBV5-6 and J usage is TRBJ1-5; possible D gene TRBD1, 6 bases. The CDR3 runs 14 residues. Germline CDR1 is SGHDT and CDR2 is YYEEEE. Trimming cost V 7 bases and J 1 base, with 12 bases left between them. The CDR3 sequence is CASHRAGSNQPQHF. As DNA, the CDR3 is TGTGCCAGCCACAGGGCTGGGAGCAATCAGCCCCAGCATTTT.

This chain links TRBV4-1 with TRBJ2-1; perhaps TRBD2 as D (6 bases). V lost 6 bases and J 6 bases, leaving 24 bases between the germline ends. The CDR3 length is 17 residues. Germline CDR1 MGHRA, CDR2 YSYEKL. The CDR3 sequence: CASRGLYRKTYSNEQFF. CDR3 in DNA: TGCGCCAGCAGAGGACTATATAGGAAGACATATAGCAATGAGCAGTTCTTC.

The gene calls are TRBV27 and TRBJ1-1, with TRBD1 matching over 8 bases. In germline, CDR1 is MNHEY, CDR2 SMNVEV (reference sequence). J lost 5 bases, V lost 8 bases, and 10 bases had no gene match. CDR3 length: 14 residues. As DNA, the CDR3 is TGTGCCAGCCGAAGGATAAACAGGGGGACTGAAGCTTTCTTT. Residues: CASRRINRGTEAFF.

V gene TRBV7-9 combines with J gene TRBJ2-3, with a tentative D call TRBD2 (6 bases). The V gene lost 5 bases and the J gene lost 0 bases, with 15 bases spanning the gap. Germline CDR1 SEHNR, CDR2 FQNEAQ (reference sequence). The CDR3 length is 16 residues. The DNA of the CDR3 is TGTGCCAGCAGCCGTGGAACGGGGACTAGCACAGATACGCAGTATTTT. Residues: CASSRGTGTSTDTQYF. The variable domain in full, completed from reference TRBV7-9 and TRBJ2-3, reads DTGVSQNPRHKITKRGQNVTFRCDPISEHNRLYWYRQTLGQGPEFLTYFQNEAQLEKSRLLSDRFSAERPKGSFSTLEIQRTEQGDSAMYLCASSRGTGTSTDTQYFGPGTRLTVL.

The chain links TRBV5-1 to TRBJ1-1; 12 positions match TRBD1. Germline CDR1 SGHRS, CDR2 YFSETQ. V lost 4 bases, J lost 5 bases, and 6 bases stayed unmatched. The CDR3 loop spans 15 amino acids. CDR3 residues: CASSGGDRGRTEAFF. As DNA, the CDR3 is TGCGCCAGCAGCGGGGGGGACAGGGGGCGGACTGAAGCTTTCTTT.